One and the same sample provided the 29 T cell receptor beta chains below, sequenced in a study of Tregs in tolerant kidney transplant recipients. Their specific antigens are unknown. TCRdb's copy holds only in-frame clones and misses some; the assay was immunoSEQ multiplex PCR. The sample records a few thousand clones, about three fifths being singletons. Specimen: CD8+ T cells from blood cultured with allogeneic cells. All receptors come from a human donor in good health.

This clone occurred a few times. The chain combines TRBV9 with TRBJ2-1; perhaps TRBD1 as D (6 bases). The germline V gene encodes CDR1 SGDLS and CDR2 YYNGEE. The CDR3 runs to 15 residues. V gave up 0 bases and J gave up 2 bases, with 9 bases separating them. The CDR3 nucleotides read TGTGCCAGCAGCGTAGGACAGGTTGCCTACAATGAGCAGTTCTTC. Protein: CASSVGQVAYNEQFF.

V and J are TRBV6-5 and TRBJ1-1; 7 bases map to TRBD1. This CDR3 spans 13 amino acids. Germline CDR1 and CDR2: MNHEY and SVGAGI. Trimming took 2 bases from V and 5 from J; bases not matched to a gene: 2. CDR3 loop: CASSYGTETEAFF. CDR3 DNA sequence: TGTGCCAGCAGTTACGGGACAGAGACTGAAGCTTTCTTT.

This chain uses TRBV7-9 with TRBJ2-2, with TRBD1 identical over 7 bases. The CDR3 consists of 15 residues. Looked up from germline, CDR1 is SEHNR and CDR2 is FQNEAQ (reference sequence). V lost 4 bases, J lost 4 bases, and 6 bases stayed unmatched. CDR3 loop: CASSSTGASTGELFF. As DNA, the CDR3 is TGTGCCAGCAGCTCCACAGGGGCGAGCACCGGGGAGCTGTTTTTT.

The chain employs TRBV9 and TRBJ1-1, with D uncertain. There are 12 residues in the CDR3. Germline CDR1 reads SGDLS; CDR2 reads YYNGEE. V lost 4 bases to trimming and J lost 10 bases, with 14 bases between them. CDR3 sequence reads: CASSSGGEGAFF. The CDR3 DNA is TGTGCCAGCAGCTCGGGTGGGGAGGGAGCTTTCTTT. Based on the CDR3 plus reference TRBV9 and TRBJ1-1, the full variable domain is DSGVTQTPKHLITATGQRVTLRCSPRSGDLSVYWYQQSLDQGLQFLIQYYNGEERAKGNILERFSAQQFPDLHSELNLSSLELGDSALYFCASSSGGEGAFFGQGTRLTVV.

This clone was seen only a few times. The CDR3 is CASSLGASGATDTQYF. The CDR3 DNA sequence: TGTGCCAGCAGTTTGGGGGCTAGCGGGGCCACAGATACGCAGTATTTT. J is TRBJ2-3 and V is TRBV27; 9 bases are shared with TRBD2. This CDR3 comprises 16 residues. Germline values: CDR1 MNHEY, CDR2 SMNVEV (reference sequence). The J segment lost 2 bases and the V segment lost 3 bases, leaving 6 bases of the junction unmatched.

This chain links TRBV6-6 with TRBJ2-1, with D perhaps matching TRBD2 (6 bases). The CDR3 spans 16 residues. V gave up 5 bases and J gave up 0 bases, with 14 bases separating them. CDR1 and CDR2 (germline): MNHNY, SVGAGI (reference sequence). The CDR3 loop reads CASSPRSRDSYNEQFF. CDR3 nucleotide sequence: TGTGCCAGCAGTCCCCGGTCGCGGGACTCCTACAATGAGCAGTTCTTC.

The chain links TRBV4-1 to TRBJ2-7; 8 bases match TRBD1. The J segment lost 0 bases and the V segment lost 1 base, leaving 2 bases of the junction unmatched. The CDR3 runs to 15 residues. Germline CDR1 MGHRA, CDR2 YSYEKL. CDR3 nucleotides: TGCGCCAGCAGCCAAGTCGACAGGGGCTCCTACGAGCAGTACTTC. It encodes CASSQVDRGSYEQYF.

Only a few counts were recorded for this clone. The rearrangement links TRBV4-1 to TRBJ2-2; 8 bases match TRBD2. Germline assignment: CDR1 MGHRA and CDR2 YSYEKL. J was trimmed by 6 bases and V by 1 base; bases with no gene match: 4. This CDR3 has 15 residues. In nucleotides, the CDR3 is TGCGCCAGCAGCCAAGGGACTAGCTCCGCCGGGGAGCTGTTTTTT. Translating gives CASSQGTSSAGELFF.

The table lists this clone with a few counts. One end of the junction does not line up with germline, which may come from a read error. This sequence joins TRBV9 and TRBJ1-2; D uncertain. The CDR3 extends over 13 amino acids. Germline assignment: CDR1 SGDLS and CDR2 YYNGEE. The CDR3 sequence: CASSVGQLYRYTF. The CDR3, as DNA: TGTGCCAGCAGCGTAGGGCAGCTCTATCGCTACACCTTC.

This clone was detected a few times. Here the CDR3 DNA reads TGTGCCAGCAGCCGGACAGGTGCGACAAACTCCTACAATGAGCAGTTCTTC. Translation: CASSRTGATNSYNEQFF. The rearrangement links TRBV2 to TRBJ2-1; 7 bases are shared with TRBD1. The CDR3 runs 17 residues. CDR1 is SNHLY, CDR2 FYNNEI, per germline. V gave up 6 bases and J gave up 0 bases; unmatched junction bases: 11. The entire variable domain, with the rest obtained from reference TRBV2 and TRBJ2-1, is as follows: EPEVTQTPSHQVTQMGQEVILRCVPISNHLYFYWYRQILGQKVEFLVSFYNNEISEKSEIFDDQFSVERPDGSNFTLKIRSTKLEDSAMYFCASSRTGATNSYNEQFFGPGTRLTVL.

This chain connects TRBV4-1 to TRBJ1-5; TRBD1 matches 7 bases. This CDR3 is built from 14 residues. V lost 3 bases to trimming and J lost 3 bases; unmatched junction nucleotides: 2. Germline V gene data show CDR1 as MGHRA and CDR2 as YSYEKL. The CDR3 DNA sequence: TGCGCCAGCAGCCACGGGACAGTCAATCAGCCCCAGCATTTT. Residues: CASSHGTVNQPQHF.

This clone occurred a few times. The chain combines TRBV30 with TRBJ1-2, with D possibly being TRBD1 (5 bases). CDR1 and CDR2 from the germline V gene are GTSNPN and SVGIG (reference sequence). CDR3 length: 15 residues. Trimming cost V 4 bases and J 6 bases, with 21 bases left between them. The CDR3 here is CAWTQTGGVLDGYTF. The DNA for the CDR3 is TGTGCCTGGACCCAAACCGGGGGGGTTTTGGATGGCTACACCTTC.

A word on this clone: Other DNA sequences of this sample code for an identical CDR3. The chain joins TRBV11-3 to TRBJ2-7, with D possibly TRBD2 on 5 matching bases. CDR1 SGHNT and CDR2 YENEEA come from the germline V gene. Trimming removed 6 bases at V and 6 bases at J, with 9 bases between. The CDR3 length is 11 residues. CDR3 coding DNA: TGTGCCAGCAGTGCCGGAGGCGAGCAGTACTTC. Residues: CASSAGGEQYF.

The V call is TRBV5-8, the J call TRBJ1-2; the D is unclear. The CDR3 extends over 13 amino acids. V shed 1 base and J shed 1 base, with 5 bases lying between them. Germline assignment: CDR1 SGHTS and CDR2 YDEGEE. CDR3 DNA sequence: TGTGCCAGCAGCTTGACAGATAACTATGGCTACACCTTC. This sequence encodes CASSLTDNYGYTF. The variable domain in full, completed from reference TRBV5-8 and TRBJ1-2, reads EAGVTQSPTHLIKTRGQQATLRCSPISGHTSVYWYQQALGLGLQFLLWYDEGEERNRGNFPPRFSGRQFPNYSSELNVNALELEDSALYLCASSLTDNYGYTFGSGTRLTVV.

The chain recombines TRBV5-6 with TRBJ2-1, with D possibly matching TRBD1 (6 bases). CDR1 and CDR2 (germline): SGHDT, YYEEEE. V lost 0 bases to trimming and J lost 4 bases, with 14 bases between them. This CDR3 contains 16 residues. CDR3 in amino acids: CASSLVSQGKYNEQFF. The CDR3 nucleotides read TGTGCCAGCAGCTTGGTGTCTCAGGGGAAATACAATGAGCAGTTCTTC.

CDR3 DNA: TGTGCCAGCTCAAATCGGGACAGCGCGATTCTTGACGAGCAGTACTTC. Translated: CASSNRDSAILDEQYF. This rearrangement joins TRBV18 to TRBJ2-7; 7 nucleotides match TRBD1. Germline loops: CDR1 KGHSH, CDR2 LQKENI. The CDR3 loop spans 16 amino acids. The J segment lost 5 bases and the V segment lost 5 bases, leaving 15 bases of the junction unmatched.

This clone was seen a few times. For the CDR3, the DNA is TGTGCCAGCAGCTTGGGCGCCGGGTTTGAGCAGTTCTTC. It codes for CASSLGAGFEQFF. V gene TRBV5-8 combines with J gene TRBJ2-1; D remains ambiguous. Trimming pared 0 bases from V and 9 bases from J, leaving 10 bases between. The CDR3 loop spans 13 amino acids. Germline V gives CDR1 SGHTS, CDR2 YDEGEE.

On this clone itself: The junction departs from the called germline gene at one end, perhaps through a read error. The rearrangement joins TRBV7-7 to TRBJ2-5, with 12 nucleotides matching TRBD2. Per the germline V gene, CDR1 is SSHAT and CDR2 is FNYEAQ (reference sequence). The CDR3 is 15 amino acids. The CDR3 reads CASSWTSGEAETQYF. The CDR3, as DNA: TGTGCTAGCAGCTGGACTAGCGGGGAAGCGGAGACCCAGTACTTC.

This chain links TRBV9 with TRBJ2-1, with 8 bases lining up with TRBD2. V was clipped by 4 bases and J by 5 bases; unmatched bases: 11. Germline loops: CDR1 SGDLS, CDR2 YYNGEE. The CDR3 contains 16 residues. The CDR3 is CASSPIGTSGNNEQFF. DNA for the CDR3: TGTGCCAGCAGCCCAATAGGAACTAGCGGTAACAATGAGCAGTTCTTC.

This chain links TRBV7-3 with TRBJ2-7; D remains unclear. CDR3 size: 15 residues. Trimming removed 1 base at V and 1 base at J, with 11 bases between. Germline loops: CDR1 SGHTA, CDR2 FQGTGA. The CDR3 DNA follows: TGTGCCAGCAGCTTAATGGGTGGTGAATCCTACGAGCAGTACTTC. Its protein product is CASSLMGGESYEQYF.

This clone was counted only a few times. The rearrangement links TRBV4-1 to TRBJ1-1, with D unresolved. Germline CDR1 and CDR2: MGHRA and YSYEKL. Deletions cut 0 bases from V and 5 bases from J, with 10 bases between. CDR3 length: 14 amino acids. Written as DNA, the CDR3 is TGCGCCAGCAGCCAAGAGGTGGGAGTGACTGAAGCTTTCTTT. Amino acid sequence: CASSQEVGVTEAFF.

The chain carries TRBV21-1 and TRBJ2-3; the D call in the table, TRBD1, was not verified against the DNA. TRBV21-1 is annotated as a pseudogene. This CDR3 comprises 20 residues. The CDR3 nucleotides are TGTGCCAGCAGCAAATGCCTGGGGCAGGGATGGGCCGCTAGCACAGATACGCAGTATTTT. The encoded protein is CASSKCLGQGWAASTDTQYF.

This chain links TRBV11-2 with TRBJ2-1, with 8 nucleotides matching TRBD1. The germline V gene encodes CDR1 SGHAT and CDR2 FQNNGV. Trimming cost V 1 base and J 2 bases; bases outside gene matches: 7. The CDR3 loop spans 17 amino acids. This chain's CDR3 is CASSLALLQGAYNEQFF. CDR3 DNA: TGTGCCAGCAGCTTAGCGCTCCTACAGGGGGCCTACAATGAGCAGTTCTTC.

The CDR3 here is CASSVGSGWALEQYF. DNA of the CDR3: TGTGCCAGCAGCGTAGGGAGCGGGTGGGCGCTTGAGCAGTACTTC. The chain carries TRBV9 and TRBJ2-7; tentative D call: TRBD2 (6 bases). CDR1 is SGDLS, CDR2 YYNGEE, per germline. V dropped 0 bases and J dropped 7 bases, with 17 bases sitting between them. The CDR3 length is 15 residues. The entire variable domain, with the rest obtained from reference TRBV9 and TRBJ2-7, is as follows: DSGVTQTPKHLITATGQRVTLRCSPRSGDLSVYWYQQSLDQGLQFLIQYYNGEERAKGNILERFSAQQFPDLHSELNLSSLELGDSALYFCASSVGSGWALEQYFGPGTRLTVT.

This clone is judged large (0.1 to 1%). The chain recombines TRBV7-9 with TRBJ1-1; D is perhaps TRBD1 (5 bases). CDR1 and CDR2 from the germline V gene are SEHNR and FQNEAQ (reference sequence). V was clipped by 1 base and J by 4 bases, with 7 bases between them. The CDR3 runs 13 residues. CDR3 in DNA: TGTGCCAGCAGCTTAGGCGGGGGCACTGAAGCTTTCTTT. Its translation is CASSLGGGTEAFF.

The gene calls are TRBV9 and TRBJ2-3, with 9 bases fitting TRBD1. Germline V gene data show CDR1 as SGDLS and CDR2 as YYNGEE. The CDR3 contains 15 residues. The trim removed 0 bases at V and 3 bases at J, leaving 2 bases unmatched. The CDR3 loop reads CASSVEGTGTDTQYF. The DNA of the CDR3 is TGTGCCAGCAGCGTAGAGGGGACAGGGACAGATACGCAGTATTTT.

This chain joins TRBV6-6 and TRBJ2-7; the D gene is possibly TRBD1 (5 bases). This CDR3 contains 14 residues. The V gene lost 2 bases and the J gene lost 3 bases, with 11 bases spanning the gap. Germline lookup yields CDR1 MNHNY and CDR2 SVGAGI (reference sequence). CDR3 sequence: CASSYGAGIYEQYF. The CDR3, as DNA: TGTGCCAGCAGTTACGGAGCAGGGATCTACGAGCAGTACTTC.

A single count supports this clone. The J gene is TRBJ1-3, the V gene TRBV6-1; D possibly corresponds to TRBD1 (5 bases). V gave up 2 bases and J gave up 8 bases, with 10 bases separating them. Per germline, CDR1 MNHNS and CDR2 SASEGT. The CDR3 is 13 residues long. CDR3 protein: CASSESQGDTIYF. CDR3 DNA sequence: TGTGCCAGCAGTGAAAGCCAGGGAGACACCATATATTTT.

The chain combines TRBV4-1 with TRBJ2-3; D perhaps matches TRBD2 (6 bases). Trimming pared 1 base from V and 0 bases from J, leaving 11 bases between. In germline, CDR1 is MGHRA, CDR2 YSYEKL. CDR3 length: 16 residues. CDR3 region: CASSQGFGSSTDTQYF. The CDR3 coding sequence is TGCGCCAGCAGCCAAGGGTTCGGGAGTAGCACAGATACGCAGTATTTT.